The 16 T cell receptor beta chains listed next were all sequenced from one sample in a study of blood T cell repertoires in COVID-19. Assay: immunoSEQ multiplex PCR; the TCRdb copy retains only in-frame clones and omits some. The sample lists about 130,000 clones; about 85% were seen once. Sequenced sample: peripheral blood. The receptors derive from a man in his 60s with acute or convalescent COVID-19.

The CDR3 DNA reads TGTGCCACCAGTGGAGATCCCAGCGGGAGGTGGAGAGAGACCCAGTACTTC. It specifies CATSGDPSGRWRETQYF. The J gene is TRBJ2-5, the V gene TRBV24-1, with 9 bases identical to TRBD2. V shed 5 bases, J shed 4 bases, and the junction held 13 bases outside the gene matches. Germline V gene sequence: CDR1 KGHDR, CDR2 SFDVKD. The CDR3 is made up of 17 amino acids.

This chain joins TRBV18 and TRBJ1-2; TRBD1 matches at 7 bases. This CDR3 region has 15 residues. The V and J ends lost 3 bases and 6 bases, in that order; junction bases with no gene match: 10. CDR1 is KGHSH, CDR2 LQKENI, per germline. CDR3 sequence reads: CASSPYSGGGNGYTF. CDR3 DNA sequence: TGTGCCAGCTCACCCTACTCAGGGGGTGGTAATGGCTACACCTTC.

This rearrangement joins TRBV7-2 to TRBJ2-2; weak D call: TRBD1 (7 bases). CDR1 is SGHTA, CDR2 FQGNSA, per germline. V was shortened by 10 bases and J by 5 bases, with 26 bases between the two germline ends. This CDR3 is 17 amino acids long. This CDR3 reads CAIPGGATGKWTGELFF. CDR3 DNA sequence: TGTGCCATCCCCGGGGGAGCGACAGGGAAGTGGACCGGGGAGCTGTTTTTT.

The V and J genes are TRBV4-1 and TRBJ1-5, with no clear D. Germline assignment: CDR1 MGHRA and CDR2 YSYEKL. This CDR3 has 16 amino acids. Trimming removed 1 base from V and 7 bases from J, with 17 bases in between. CDR3 in DNA: TGCGCCAGCAGCCAAGGTAATTCGGGGTTTGGGCAGCCCCAGCATTTT. Residues: CASSQGNSGFGQPQHF.

The chain recombines TRBV5-4 with TRBJ2-2; 8 nucleotides align to TRBD2. With 4 bases clipped from V and 0 bases from J, the junction kept 5 bases outside the gene matches. The length of the CDR3 is 16 residues. From germline, CDR1 is SGHNT and CDR2 YYREEE (reference sequence). The CDR3 DNA reads as TGTGCCAGCAGCCCCCCGGGGGGGTCGAACACCGGGGAGCTGTTTTTT. This sequence encodes CASSPPGGSNTGELFF.

The V gene is TRBV15, the J gene TRBJ2-7, with 7 nucleotides matching TRBD2. The CDR3 spans 15 residues. Germline V gives CDR1 LNHNV, CDR2 YYDKDF (reference sequence). V lost 1 base, J lost 1 base, and 4 bases stayed unmatched. CDR3 residues: CATSRVVGGSYEQYF. CDR3 DNA sequence: TGTGCCACCAGCAGAGTGGTGGGGGGGTCCTACGAGCAGTACTTC.

The CDR3 spells CASSRGGYEAFF. The CDR3, as DNA: TGTGCCAGCAGCCGGGGTGGCTATGAAGCTTTCTTT. The V and J genes are TRBV9 and TRBJ1-1, with D hard to call. V gave up 4 bases and J gave up 7 bases, with 11 bases separating them. The germline V gene encodes CDR1 SGDLS and CDR2 YYNGEE. This CDR3 comprises 12 residues.

Concerning this clone itself: A junction end diverges from the germline sequence, so it may reflect a read error. This chain uses TRBV5-8 with TRBJ2-1, with 7 bases matching TRBD2. CDR1 is SGHTS and CDR2 is YDEGEE in the germline V gene. The CDR3 consists of 12 residues. CDR3 loop: CASTLATSKQFF. The CDR3 bases are TGTGCCAGCACCTTGGCGACTAGCAAGCAGTTCTTC.

The V and J genes are TRBV27 and TRBJ2-1; 7 bases match TRBD1. V shed 6 bases and J 6 bases; nucleotides not matched to a gene: 8. The CDR3 contains 14 residues. Germline V CDR1 and CDR2: MNHEY, SMNVEV (reference sequence). CDR3 residues: CASSPTGTVNEQFF. CDR3 DNA sequence: TGTGCCAGCAGCCCCACAGGGACAGTCAATGAGCAGTTCTTC.

The V gene is TRBV3-1 (or the pseudogene TRBV3-2), the J gene TRBJ1-2; weak D call: TRBD1 (5 bases). Germline CDR1 LGHDT, CDR2 YNNKEL (reference sequence). This CDR3 region has 13 residues. Trimming left V 4 bases short and J 3 bases short, with 9 bases between. This chain's CDR3 is CASSPQGDYGYTF. The CDR3 nucleotides are TGTGCCAGCAGCCCCCAAGGGGACTATGGCTACACCTTC.

This sequence joins TRBV7-3 and TRBJ1-3, with 8 bases identical to TRBD1. J gave up 0 bases and V 5 bases, and 9 bases lay outside the gene matches. The CDR3 is made up of 17 amino acids. The germline CDR1 and CDR2 sequences are SGHTA and FQGTGA. The CDR3 loop reads CASSVGPGGLSGNTIYF. DNA of the CDR3: TGTGCCAGCAGCGTAGGACCAGGGGGCCTCTCTGGAAACACCATATATTTT.

This chain links TRBV2 with TRBJ2-1; D might be TRBD1 (6 bases). Trimming removed 7 bases at V and 0 bases at J, with 7 bases between. Germline assignment: CDR1 SNHLY and CDR2 FYNNEI. CDR3 length equals 13 residues. The CDR3 loop is CASKQGSYNEQFF. The CDR3, as DNA: TGTGCCAGCAAACAGGGCTCCTACAATGAGCAGTTCTTC.

The chain is built from TRBV5-4 and TRBJ2-3; TRBD2 agrees at 12 bases. Germline values: CDR1 SGHNT, CDR2 YYREEE (reference sequence). Germline trimming cut 4 bases from V and 5 bases from J; bases unmatched to any gene: 8. The CDR3 contains 16 residues. As DNA, the CDR3 is TGTGCCAGCAGCCCCAGACTAGCGGGAGTAGGAGATACGCAGTATTTT. This encodes CASSPRLAGVGDTQYF.

The chain combines TRBV19 with TRBJ2-3, with 7 bases that match TRBD2. Germline CDR1 and CDR2: LNHDA and SQIVND (reference sequence). CDR3 size: 15 residues. Trimming at V came to 5 bases and at J to 1 base, leaving 6 bases not matched to a gene. The CDR3 spells CASSRGDVGTDTQYF. The CDR3 DNA reads TGTGCCAGTAGTCGGGGGGATGTCGGCACAGATACGCAGTATTTT.

The chain joins TRBV18 to TRBJ1-1; D is ambiguous. Between the trimmed V and J ends, which lost 4 bases and 1 base, there was a span of 13 bases. The CDR3 spans 15 residues. Germline V CDR1 and CDR2: KGHSH, LQKENI. The CDR3 loop is CASSLTRQQNTEAFF. CDR3 DNA sequence: TGTGCCAGCTCACTGACAAGGCAGCAGAACACTGAAGCTTTCTTT.

The rearrangement joins TRBV19 to TRBJ1-5, with D maybe TRBD1 (5 bases). The length of the CDR3 is 15 residues. V shed 5 bases and J shed 2 bases, with 13 bases lying between them. Germline V gives CDR1 LNHDA, CDR2 SQIVND (reference sequence). CDR3 amino acids: CASSALQVGNQPQHF. The CDR3 DNA follows: TGTGCCAGTAGTGCCTTACAGGTAGGCAATCAGCCCCAGCATTTT.